This record covers a single T cell receptor beta chain. The target antigen is unknown. This entry belongs to a study of blood T cells in healthy people across ages. Study-wide points: Long-lived and aged donors differed, with more naive CD4+ cells and higher diversity in the long-lived.

The total RNA that was extracted per sample amounted to at least 5.5 micrograms. Together with a sample-barcoded 5' primer, a J-beta primer mix was included in a second PCR lasting roughly 7 to 11 cycles. There were at least 2.5 million CDR3-containing paired-end reads obtained from each sample. TCRdb passed the 5' RACE reads through MiXCR, listing each CDR3 protein once. The table includes 800,000 or so distinct CDR3 sequences, about 46% detected once. This CDR3 comprises 13 residues. Germline CDR1 reads DFQATT; CDR2 reads SNEGSKA (reference sequence). This receptor was taken from a man older than 75 in good health. The sequenced material came from blood. The J gene is TRBJ2-5, the V gene TRBV20-1, with D possibly matching TRBD1 (5 bases). This CDR3 is CRAPLAGRETQYF. The CDR3 coding sequence is TGCAGGGCCCCCTTGGCAGGGCGAGAGACCCAGTACTTC.